A selection of T cell receptor beta chains follows, all from one sample in a study of blood T cell repertoires in COVID-19. Sequencing was performed with immunoSEQ multiplex PCR; in TCRdb, only in-frame clones are kept and a portion is missing. Found here are 94,000 or so clones, more than 70% of them singletons; the top ten hold around 5%. Material for sequencing was peripheral blood. The origin of the receptors is a woman aged 80 or older with active COVID-19. Each CDR3 is given with its conserved first and last residue. The D gene is left open where the match is weak. The size of a clone is reported for some rows only, either as once, few or many, or as a class for expanded clones.

v_gene: TRBV3-1/TRBV3-2
d_gene: NA
j_gene: TRBJ2-1
abundance: NA
CDR3nt: TGTGCCAGCAGCCAAGATCTCACACCCCCCTACAATGAGCAGTTCTTC
CDR3aa: CASSQDLTPPYNEQFF

v_gene: TRBV27
d_gene: TRBD1
j_gene: TRBJ2-3
abundance: NA
CDR3nt: TGTGCCAGCAGTCGTTACATGGACAGGGCTGCCACAGATACGCAGTATTTT
CDR3aa: CASSRYMDRAATDTQYF

v_gene: TRBV19
d_gene: NA
j_gene: TRBJ1-5
abundance: NA
CDR3nt: TGTGCCAGTAACAAAGGGGGAGGGTTGAATCAGCCCCAGCATTTT
CDR3aa: CASNKGGGLNQPQHF

v_gene: TRBV7-9
d_gene: TRBD2
j_gene: TRBJ2-1
abundance: NA
CDR3nt: TGTGCCGCCCGGGCGGGAGAGACCTACAATGAGCAGTTCTTC
CDR3aa: CAARAGETYNEQFF

v_gene: TRBV28
d_gene: TRBD2
j_gene: TRBJ2-1
abundance: NA
CDR3nt: TGTGCCAGCAGTCTACTAGCGTCCTACAATGAGCAGTTCTTC
CDR3aa: CASSLLASYNEQFF

v_gene: TRBV5-4
d_gene: NA
j_gene: TRBJ1-4
abundance: NA
CDR3nt: TGTGCCAGCAGCCGGCAGGGAGGTGGCGGCAATGAAAAACTGTTTTTT
CDR3aa: CASSRQGGGGNEKLFF

v_gene: TRBV3-1/TRBV3-2
d_gene: NA
j_gene: TRBJ1-3
abundance: NA
CDR3nt: TGTGCCAGCAGCTTAGGAGCTTTCTCTGGAAACACCATATATTTT
CDR3aa: CASSLGAFSGNTIYF

v_gene: TRBV5-1
d_gene: TRBD2
j_gene: TRBJ2-5
abundance: NA
CDR3nt: TGCGCCAGCAGCTATGGGACTAGCGGGATACTACGAGAGACCCAGTACTTC
CDR3aa: CASSYGTSGILRETQYF

v_gene: TRBV27
d_gene: NA
j_gene: TRBJ1-4
abundance: NA
CDR3nt: TGTGCCAGCAGTTTAGTCCTTGCAACTAATGAAAAACTGTTTTTT
CDR3aa: CASSLVLATNEKLFF

v_gene: TRBV5-1
d_gene: NA
j_gene: TRBJ2-7
abundance: NA
CDR3nt: TGCGCCAGCAGCCCCCTGGGAGCCCAGGGGCTCGGCGAGCAGTACTTC
CDR3aa: CASSPLGAQGLGEQYF

v_gene: TRBV11-3
d_gene: NA
j_gene: TRBJ2-1
abundance: NA
CDR3nt: TGTGCCAGCAGCTTAGGCCCCCCGGTTTATGAGCAGTTCTTC
CDR3aa: CASSLGPPVYEQFF

v_gene: TRBV6-1
d_gene: TRBD1
j_gene: TRBJ1-1
abundance: NA
CDR3nt: TGTGCCAGCAGTGAGGGGACAGCGAACACTGAAGCTTTCTTT
CDR3aa: CASSEGTANTEAFF

v_gene: TRBV7-9
d_gene: NA
j_gene: TRBJ1-3
abundance: NA
CDR3nt: TGTGCCAGCAGCTTAGCGGGCAGAGTCTCTGGAAACACCATATATTTT
CDR3aa: CASSLAGRVSGNTIYF

v_gene: TRBV28
d_gene: NA
j_gene: TRBJ1-2
abundance: NA
CDR3nt: TGTGCCAGCGAGGCTAACTATGGCTACACCTTC
CDR3aa: CASEANYGYTF

v_gene: TRBV15
d_gene: NA
j_gene: TRBJ1-1
abundance: few
CDR3nt: TGTGCCACCAGCAGAGATCTCGGTTTTAGAACTGAAGCTTTCTTT
CDR3aa: CATSRDLGFRTEAFF

v_gene: TRBV28
d_gene: NA
j_gene: TRBJ1-2
abundance: NA
CDR3nt: TGTGCCAGCAGTTTTACCGGGGTCAGCTATGGCTACACCTTC
CDR3aa: CASSFTGVSYGYTF

v_gene: TRBV7-2
d_gene: NA
j_gene: TRBJ1-2
abundance: NA
CDR3nt: TGTGCCAGCACCTTGGGCAGGGCGACTAACTATGGCTACACCTTC
CDR3aa: CASTLGRATNYGYTF

v_gene: TRBV7-8
d_gene: NA
j_gene: TRBJ2-1
abundance: NA
CDR3nt: TGTGCCAGCAGCTTAGCGGCCATTTCGTACAATGAGCAGTTCTTC
CDR3aa: CASSLAAISYNEQFF

v_gene: TRBV30
d_gene: TRBD2
j_gene: TRBJ2-2
abundance: NA
CDR3nt: TGTGCCTGGAGTCCTGGTAGCGGGAGTTCCCCCGGGGAGCTGTTTTTT
CDR3aa: CAWSPGSGSSPGELFF

v_gene: TRBV5-6
d_gene: TRBD1
j_gene: TRBJ2-1
abundance: NA
CDR3nt: TGTGCCAGCAGCTTACCTGGACAGGGAAATGAGCAGTTCTTC
CDR3aa: CASSLPGQGNEQFF

v_gene: TRBV4-2
d_gene: NA
j_gene: TRBJ2-2
abundance: NA
CDR3nt: TGTGCCAGCAGCCAAGATGCCCGGGGTAGGGAGCTGTTTTTT
CDR3aa: CASSQDARGRELFF

v_gene: TRBV24-1
d_gene: TRBD2
j_gene: TRBJ2-7
abundance: few
CDR3nt: TGTGCCACCAGTGATCCCGGGACTAGCGGCTCCTACGAGCAGTACTTC
CDR3aa: CATSDPGTSGSYEQYF

v_gene: TRBV14
d_gene: TRBD1
j_gene: TRBJ1-3
abundance: once
CDR3nt: TGTGCCAGCAGCCAAGACCGCAGGGGGCACACCATATATTTT
CDR3aa: CASSQDRRGHTIYF

v_gene: TRBV29-1
d_gene: NA
j_gene: TRBJ2-1
abundance: NA
CDR3nt: TGCAGCGTTGCTAATGAGCAGTTCTTC
CDR3aa: CSVANEQFF

v_gene: TRBV29-1
d_gene: TRBD1
j_gene: TRBJ1-1
abundance: NA
CDR3nt: TGCAGCGTAGCCAGGACAGGGGTTAGAGAAGCTTTCTTT
CDR3aa: CSVARTGVREAFF

v_gene: TRBV7-2
d_gene: TRBD1
j_gene: TRBJ2-7
abundance: once
CDR3nt: TGTGCCAGCAGCTTAGGACTGGGACAGGGCTACGAGCAGTACTTC
CDR3aa: CASSLGLGQGYEQYF

v_gene: TRBV5-1
d_gene: TRBD2
j_gene: TRBJ2-1
abundance: NA
CDR3nt: TGCGCCAGCAGCGGGACTAGCGGGAGTTTCAATGAGCAGTTCTTC
CDR3aa: CASSGTSGSFNEQFF

v_gene: TRBV11-1
d_gene: TRBD2
j_gene: TRBJ2-2
abundance: NA
CDR3nt: TGTGCCAGCAGCTTACGTTTGGGGGGGACCGGGGAGCTGTTTTTT
CDR3aa: CASSLRLGGTGELFF

v_gene: TRBV18
d_gene: NA
j_gene: TRBJ2-7
abundance: few
CDR3nt: TGTGCCAGCTCACCAGGTTCGGGGTACGAGCAGTACTTC
CDR3aa: CASSPGSGYEQYF

v_gene: TRBV29-1
d_gene: NA
j_gene: TRBJ2-3
abundance: NA
CDR3nt: TGCAGCGTTCCCCACAGTTTCACAGATACGCAGTATTTT
CDR3aa: CSVPHSFTDTQYF

v_gene: TRBV28
d_gene: NA
j_gene: TRBJ1-2
abundance: NA
CDR3nt: TGTGCCAGCAGTTTTCTACAGGGTTATGGCTACACCTTC
CDR3aa: CASSFLQGYGYTF

v_gene: TRBV2
d_gene: TRBD2
j_gene: TRBJ2-5
abundance: few
CDR3nt: TGTGCCAGCAGTCCACGACTAGCTGAAGAGACCCAGTACTTC
CDR3aa: CASSPRLAEETQYF

v_gene: TRBV5-6
d_gene: NA
j_gene: TRBJ1-3
abundance: NA
CDR3nt: TGTGCCAGCAGCTCTAGACTCATCTCTGGAAACACCATATATTTT
CDR3aa: CASSSRLISGNTIYF

v_gene: TRBV7-2
d_gene: TRBD2
j_gene: TRBJ2-1
abundance: NA
CDR3nt: TGTGCCAGCAAGGCTAGCGGGATCCACAATGAGCAGTTCTTC
CDR3aa: CASKASGIHNEQFF

v_gene: TRBV10-3
d_gene: TRBD1
j_gene: TRBJ2-1
abundance: NA
CDR3nt: TGTGCCATCAGTGGGAGACAGGGAAAGGTCTACAATGAGCAGTTCTTC
CDR3aa: CAISGRQGKVYNEQFF

v_gene: TRBV6-5
d_gene: NA
j_gene: TRBJ2-1
abundance: NA
CDR3nt: TGTGCCAGCAGTAGGGGTGACACGTCTGGGGATGAGCAGTTCTTC
CDR3aa: CASSRGDTSGDEQFF

v_gene: TRBV7-6
d_gene: NA
j_gene: TRBJ1-1
abundance: NA
CDR3nt: TGTGCCAGCAGCCCGCTATATCCAGGGGAGAGCACTGAAGCTTTCTTT
CDR3aa: CASSPLYPGESTEAFF

v_gene: TRBV27
d_gene: TRBD2
j_gene: TRBJ2-7
abundance: NA
CDR3nt: TGTGCCAGCAGTTTATCGGGTAGCGGGAGGGCCGCACCCTCCTACGAGCAGTACTTC
CDR3aa: CASSLSGSGRAAPSYEQYF

v_gene: TRBV7-2
d_gene: TRBD1
j_gene: TRBJ2-5
abundance: once
CDR3nt: TGTGCCAGCAGCCTAAGAAGGGGGCGCAGCGAGACCCAGTACTTC
CDR3aa: CASSLRRGRSETQYF

v_gene: TRBV4-3
d_gene: NA
j_gene: TRBJ1-2
abundance: NA
CDR3nt: TGCGCCAGCAGCCAAGATCCAACAGGGTCTAACTATGGCTACACCTTC
CDR3aa: CASSQDPTGSNYGYTF

v_gene: TRBV5-1
d_gene: NA
j_gene: TRBJ1-5
abundance: NA
CDR3nt: TGCGCCAGCAGCTTGGAAGGAGATGGTCAGCCCCAGCATTTT
CDR3aa: CASSLEGDGQPQHF

v_gene: TRBV5-8
d_gene: NA
j_gene: TRBJ1-4
abundance: NA
CDR3nt: TGTGCCAGCAGTAAGGACAGTAATGAAAAACTGTTTTTT
CDR3aa: CASSKDSNEKLFF

v_gene: TRBV30
d_gene: TRBD1
j_gene: TRBJ2-5
abundance: NA
CDR3nt: TGTGCCTTTGACAGGGGACAAGAGACCCAGTACTTC
CDR3aa: CAFDRGQETQYF

v_gene: TRBV2
d_gene: NA
j_gene: TRBJ2-1
abundance: NA
CDR3nt: TGTGCCAGCAGTGGCCCGGCGGGGGAGCAGTTCTTC
CDR3aa: CASSGPAGEQFF

v_gene: TRBV13
d_gene: TRBD2
j_gene: TRBJ2-1
abundance: NA
CDR3nt: TGTGCCAGCAGCTCCGAAGATTTAGATCCGACTAGCGGGGGATACAATGAGCAGTTCTTC
CDR3aa: CASSSEDLDPTSGGYNEQFF

v_gene: TRBV9
d_gene: NA
j_gene: TRBJ2-7
abundance: NA
CDR3nt: TGTGCCAGCAGCGTAGGCACGACTCCTTACGAGCAGTACTTC
CDR3aa: CASSVGTTPYEQYF

v_gene: TRBV7-2
d_gene: NA
j_gene: TRBJ2-2
abundance: NA
CDR3nt: TGTGCCAGCAGCTTAGGAAGAGGGAGCGACACCGGGGAGCTGTTTTTT
CDR3aa: CASSLGRGSDTGELFF

v_gene: TRBV9
d_gene: TRBD1
j_gene: TRBJ1-2
abundance: NA
CDR3nt: TGTGCCAGCAGCGCGCGGGACAGAAGGCCCAAAGGCTACACCTTC
CDR3aa: CASSARDRRPKGYTF

v_gene: TRBV6-1
d_gene: TRBD2
j_gene: TRBJ2-3
abundance: NA
CDR3nt: TGTGCCAGCAGTGTGGGACCGAGGGAGGGCCAAGATACGCAGTATTTT
CDR3aa: CASSVGPREGQDTQYF